These T cell receptor beta chains were read from a single sample in a study of T cells after yellow fever vaccination. TCRdb ran MiXCR on the 5' RACE reads and lists one entry per CDR3 protein. The table records about 240,000 distinct CDR3 sequences, less than 9% of them present only once. The sample consisted of CD4+ T cells sorted from PBMCs, taken 15 days after the yellow fever booster vaccination. Every receptor here comes from a man aged 25-45 years who received the YFV17D yellow fever vaccine. CDR3s include the opening cysteine and the closing phenylalanine or tryptophan. The D gene is left open where the match is weak. Part of the rows lack a size; the others show once, few, many or a class for expanded clones.

j_gene | v_gene | d_gene | len | abundance | CDR3aa | CDR3nt
TRBJ2-7 | TRBV20-1 | TRBD2 | 15 | - | CSATPSGGSSYEQYF | TGCAGTGCCACCCCCTCAGGCGGGAGCTCCTACGAGCAGTACTTC
TRBJ2-1 | TRBV29-1 | - | 12 | - | CSVGQPYNEQFF | TGCAGCGTCGGACAGCCCTACAATGAGCAGTTCTTC
TRBJ2-7 | TRBV2 | TRBD2 | 17 | - | CASSEALRLAAGLEQYF | TGTGCCAGCAGTGAAGCGCTTCGGCTAGCGGCAGGGCTCGAGCAGTACTTC
TRBJ2-7 | TRBV6-6 | - | 12 | few | CASRSLSYEQYF | TGTGCCAGCAGAAGCCTGTCCTACGAGCAGTACTTC
TRBJ2-7 | TRBV20-1 | - | 12 | few | CSATGRSYEQYF | TGCAGTGCTACAGGGAGGTCCTACGAGCAGTACTTC
TRBJ2-3 | TRBV12-5 | - | 16 | few | CASGLVGDPNPDTQYF | TGTGCTAGTGGTTTGGTAGGGGACCCTAACCCAGATACGCAGTATTTT
TRBJ1-2 | TRBV20-1 | - | 13 | few | CSARTGVNYGYTF | TGCAGTGCTAGGACCGGGGTCAACTATGGCTACACCTTC
TRBJ2-1 | TRBV7-4 | TRBD2 | 15 | many | CASSSNIAGVDEQFF | TGTGCCAGCAGCTCGAACATAGCGGGAGTGGATGAGCAGTTCTTC
TRBJ2-7 | TRBV7-8 | - | 15 | many | CASSKRDSLPSEQYF | TGTGCCAGCAGCAAACGGGACTCCCTGCCCTCAGAGCAGTACTTC
TRBJ1-3 | TRBV20-1 | - | 16 | many | CSARRAGSTSGNTIYF | TGCAGTGCTAGACGAGCGGGAAGTACGTCTGGAAACACCATATATTTT
TRBJ2-7 | TRBV3-1 | - | 13 | many | CASSQVGSYEQYF | TGTGCCAGCAGCCAAGTGGGTTCCTACGAGCAGTACTTC
TRBJ2-2 | TRBV12-3/TRBV12-4 | - | 15 | few | CASSPGVAESGELFF | TGTGCCAGCAGTCCCGGGGTAGCGGAGAGCGGGGAGCTGTTTTTT
TRBJ2-7 | TRBV3-1 | - | 15 | - | CASSQASAGPREQYF | TGTGCCAGCAGCCAAGCCTCGGCCGGCCCTCGCGAGCAGTACTTC
TRBJ2-5 | TRBV20-1 | - | 12 | few | CSAFRGEETQYF | TGCAGTGCTTTCAGGGGGGAAGAGACCCAGTACTTC
TRBJ2-1 | TRBV27 | TRBD2 | 17 | - | CASSALAGVWTYNEQFF | TGTGCCAGCAGTGCCTTAGCGGGAGTTTGGACCTACAATGAGCAGTTCTTC
TRBJ2-3 | TRBV12-3/TRBV12-4 | TRBD2 | 16 | many | CASSFGLAGITDTQYF | TGTGCCAGCAGTTTTGGTTTAGCGGGGATCACAGATACGCAGTATTTT
TRBJ2-5 | TRBV29-1 | - | 14 | - | CSVGGGGTRDTQYF | TGCAGCGTTGGAGGTGGGGGAACGAGAGATACCCAGTACTTC
TRBJ2-1 | TRBV4-3 | - | 13 | many | CASSQESYNEQFF | TGCGCCAGCAGCCAAGAGAGCTACAATGAGCAGTTCTTC
TRBJ2-7 | TRBV28 | - | 13 | - | CASSFSASYEQYF | TGTGCCAGCAGTTTTTCGGCTAGCTACGAGCAGTACTTC
TRBJ2-6 | TRBV7-9 | - | 17 | - | CASSFALGFPGANVLTF | TGTGCCAGCAGCTTCGCCCTGGGTTTCCCTGGGGCCAACGTCCTGACTTTC
TRBJ2-1 | TRBV7-3 | - | 15 | - | CASSTQGGAGNEQFF | TGTGCCAGCAGCACCCAAGGAGGGGCTGGGAATGAGCAGTTCTTC
TRBJ2-7 | TRBV20-1 | TRBD2 | 14 | - | CSVYGTSRPYEQYF | TGCAGTGTCTACGGGACTAGCAGACCCTACGAGCAGTACTTC
TRBJ1-1 | TRBV12-3/TRBV12-4 | - | 14 | few | CASSLQVRNTEAFF | TGTGCCAGCAGTTTACAGGTTCGGAACACTGAAGCTTTCTTT
TRBJ1-6 | TRBV25-1 | - | 13 | - | CASSESANSPLHF | TGTGCCAGCAGTGAATCCGCAAATTCACCCCTCCACTTT
TRBJ1-4 | TRBV6-5 | - | 15 | - | CASSYSLSPNEKLFF | TGTGCCAGCAGTTACTCGCTATCCCCTAATGAAAAACTGTTTTTT
TRBJ2-1 | TRBV5-1 | - | 11 | many | CASSSIYEQFF | TGCGCCAGCAGCTCAATTTATGAGCAGTTCTTC
TRBJ2-7 | TRBV5-1 | - | 11 | - | CASSLIGEQYF | TGCGCCAGCAGCTTGATTGGCGAGCAGTACTTC
TRBJ2-7 | TRBV18 | - | 14 | few | CASSTGSPSYEQYF | TGTGCCAGCTCAACCGGGTCTCCCTCCTACGAGCAGTACTTC
TRBJ2-1 | TRBV6-5 | - | 12 | - | CASRTGGDEQFF | TGTGCCAGCCGGACGGGCGGCGATGAGCAGTTCTTC
TRBJ2-1 | TRBV20-1 | TRBD2 | 16 | few | CSARSRLAGGEDEQFF | TGCAGTGCTAGATCCCGGCTAGCGGGAGGTGAAGATGAGCAGTTCTTC
TRBJ2-7 | TRBV30 | - | 12 | - | CAWSTLGYEQYF | TGTGCCTGGAGCACCTTGGGTTACGAGCAGTACTTC
TRBJ2-3 | TRBV4-3 | - | 17 | many | CASSQNSHRESADTQYF | TGCGCCAGCAGCCAAAATAGCCACAGGGAATCCGCAGATACGCAGTATTTT
TRBJ1-5 | TRBV28 | TRBD1 | 16 | - | CASSLWRQGGGQPQHF | TGTGCCAGCAGTTTGTGGCGACAGGGGGGAGGTCAGCCCCAGCATTTT
TRBJ1-3 | TRBV12-3/TRBV12-4 | - | 12 | - | CASSFGRNTIYF | TGTGCCAGCAGTTTTGGGAGAAACACCATATATTTT
TRBJ2-1 | TRBV5-1 | - | 14 | many | CASSLESSYNEQFF | TGCGCCAGCAGCTTGGAAAGCTCCTACAATGAGCAGTTCTTC
TRBJ2-1 | TRBV9 | TRBD2 | 15 | many | CASSAGTSELNEQFF | TGTGCCAGCAGCGCCGGGACTAGCGAACTCAATGAGCAGTTCTTC
TRBJ2-3 | TRBV12-3/TRBV12-4 | - | 13 | few | CASRRHLADTQYF | TGTGCCAGCAGGCGCCACCTAGCGGATACGCAGTATTTT
TRBJ2-7 | TRBV20-1 | - | 18 | few | CSAPRFGASDGGSYEQYF | TGCAGTGCTCCCCGGTTCGGCGCTAGTGATGGTGGATCCTACGAGCAGTACTTC
TRBJ2-6 | TRBV4-3 | - | 16 | - | CASSKSNGMGANVLTF | TGCGCCAGCAGCAAATCGAATGGGATGGGGGCCAACGTCCTGACTTTC
TRBJ2-7 | TRBV7-2 | TRBD1 | 14 | many | CASSPDRGRNEQYF | TGTGCCAGCAGCCCCGACAGGGGGCGGAACGAGCAGTACTTC